This section outlines one T cell receptor beta chain sequence together with its context. What it binds is unknown. This CDR3 spans 13 amino acids. Germline CDR1 reads MRHNA; CDR2 reads SNTAGT. Deletions cut 4 bases from V and 10 bases from J, with 16 bases between. Documented time point: cycle 4 day 1 (C4D1), after less than 7 weeks of nivolumab. Each of the patients experienced relapse following autologous stem cell transplantation, and their brentuximab vedotin exposure differed. Classifying best responses yielded complete response, partial response or progressive disease. These data come from a study of PD-1 blockade in classical Hodgkin lymphoma. Broader study findings: Significantly greater TCR diversity emerged by C4D1 in CD4+ cells but not CD8+ cells. Lower baseline TCR diversity was reported for newly diagnosed patients than for healthy donors.

Method: immunoSEQ multiplex PCR; TCRdb's copy keeps in-frame clones and lacks some. The repertoire holds 75,000 to 95,000 clones, with over 80% as singletons. The specimen comprised peripheral blood mononuclear cells (PBMCs), sampled before the fourth cycle of nivolumab. The chain carries TRBV6-4 and TRBJ1-1; D perhaps matches TRBD1 (5 bases). This receptor was obtained from a human donor with classical Hodgkin lymphoma. The CDR3, as DNA: TGTGCCAGCAGTGCAGGAACAGGCGTTGGAGCTTTCTTT. Translating it yields CASSAGTGVGAFF.